This T cell receptor beta chain was obtained from a study of blood T cell repertoires in COVID-19. The wider study: The United States, Italy and Spain provided the acute and convalescent COVID-19 samples.

In the study's own analysis: Reference gene primers were amplified, and this amplification served to estimate nucleated cell counts. Data came from immunoSEQ multiplex PCR; TCRdb stores just in-frame clones and leaves some out. The V and J calls and the clone size are those of that table, but D and trimming were determined from the DNA. Of under 300,000 clones in the sample, roughly 90% were seen once. Trimming stripped 5 bases from V and 0 bases from J, with 10 bases between. CDR3 size: 14 residues. Germline assignment: CDR1 MNHEY and CDR2 SVGAGI. Sequencing input: peripheral blood. The sequence was obtained from a man aged 60-69 years with acute or convalescent COVID-19. V gene TRBV6-5 combines with J gene TRBJ1-1; tentatively, D is TRBD1 (5 bases). Written as DNA, the CDR3 is TGTGCCAGCAGTCTTGGAGGGGTGAACACTGAAGCTTTCTTT. Its protein product is CASSLGGVNTEAFF.